A selection of T cell receptor beta chains follows, all from one sample in a study of blood T cell repertoires in COVID-19. Assay: immunoSEQ multiplex PCR; the TCRdb copy retains only in-frame clones and omits some. The sample holds about 220,000 clones, about four fifths seen once. The sample consisted of PBMCs or T cells enriched from blood (not recorded which). The receptors here all came from a woman aged 40 to 55 who had recovered from COVID-19. Both conserved end residues are trimmed from each CDR3.

j_call: TRBJ1-1
v_call: TRBV3-1/TRBV3-2
cdr3_aa: ASSQRDRGNTEAF

j_call: TRBJ1-1
v_call: TRBV6-4
cdr3_aa: ASSFNRDTEAF

j_call: TRBJ2-7
v_call: TRBV5-8
cdr3_aa: ASSLRGTSGTLYYEQY

j_call: TRBJ2-5
v_call: TRBV28
cdr3_aa: AVGSGREETQY

j_call: TRBJ2-1
v_call: TRBV2
cdr3_aa: ASSVRGGSYNEQF

j_call: TRBJ2-2
v_call: TRBV11-2
cdr3_aa: ASSLIRAGELF

j_call: TRBJ2-5
v_call: TRBV6-5
cdr3_aa: ASSLDRATQY

j_call: TRBJ2-1
v_call: TRBV7-2
cdr3_aa: ASSLVWRTGDYNEQF

j_call: TRBJ1-5
v_call: TRBV19
cdr3_aa: ASSIATGTASGQPQH

j_call: TRBJ1-3
v_call: TRBV30
cdr3_aa: AWSPLGLGNTIY

j_call: TRBJ2-1
v_call: TRBV30
cdr3_aa: AWSQGGRYNEQF

j_call: TRBJ2-7
v_call: TRBV3-1/TRBV3-2
cdr3_aa: ASSLRGEQY

j_call: TRBJ2-5
v_call: TRBV12-3/TRBV12-4
cdr3_aa: ASSLTSGIAQY

j_call: TRBJ2-3
v_call: TRBV9
cdr3_aa: ASSVGTDTQY

j_call: TRBJ1-1
v_call: TRBV6-1
cdr3_aa: ASSEPREWATEAF

j_call: TRBJ2-2
v_call: TRBV19
cdr3_aa: ASSMEAGLAGGTGELF

j_call: TRBJ2-3
v_call: TRBV28
cdr3_aa: ASSLFSGRAADTQY

j_call: TRBJ1-1
v_call: TRBV5-1
cdr3_aa: ASSRQGDKNTEAF

j_call: TRBJ1-2
v_call: TRBV19
cdr3_aa: ASRKQGYYGYT

j_call: TRBJ1-4
v_call: TRBV3-1/TRBV3-2
cdr3_aa: ASSQDGGATNEKLF

j_call: TRBJ2-5
v_call: TRBV2
cdr3_aa: ASFTGSLIQETQY

j_call: TRBJ2-3
v_call: TRBV10-2
cdr3_aa: ASSELASGTDTQY

j_call: TRBJ2-2
v_call: TRBV6-5
cdr3_aa: ASTSGGAGELF

j_call: TRBJ2-1
v_call: TRBV9
cdr3_aa: ASSGGDGRLNEQF

j_call: TRBJ2-1
v_call: TRBV3-1/TRBV3-2
cdr3_aa: ASTPTRTNYNEQF

j_call: TRBJ1-4
v_call: TRBV7-9
cdr3_aa: ASTHAATNEKLF

j_call: TRBJ2-3
v_call: TRBV18
cdr3_aa: ASSAAGRTDTQY

j_call: TRBJ2-2
v_call: TRBV3-1/TRBV3-2
cdr3_aa: ASSQEWGTSRSGELF

j_call: TRBJ2-7
v_call: TRBV7-9
cdr3_aa: ASSMNRVEGYEQY

j_call: TRBJ1-2
v_call: TRBV27
cdr3_aa: ASRNRGRYGYT

j_call: TRBJ2-1
v_call: TRBV5-4
cdr3_aa: ASSWDEGSYNEQF

j_call: TRBJ2-5
v_call: TRBV7-9
cdr3_aa: ASSLLAPQETQY

j_call: TRBJ2-1
v_call: TRBV10-1
cdr3_aa: ASSESLSGRAVDEQF

j_call: TRBJ1-1
v_call: TRBV24-1
cdr3_aa: ATRGTENTEAF

j_call: TRBJ1-1
v_call: TRBV5-1
cdr3_aa: ASSVGQGPEAF

j_call: TRBJ1-1
v_call: TRBV30
cdr3_aa: AWSTIQYTGPAF

j_call: TRBJ2-1
v_call: TRBV7-7
cdr3_aa: ASSLSAGGQGEQF

j_call: TRBJ2-3
v_call: TRBV19
cdr3_aa: ASSIDLGGGTFTDTQY

j_call: TRBJ2-5
v_call: TRBV4-1
cdr3_aa: ASSLNPFQETQY

j_call: TRBJ2-5
v_call: TRBV24-1
cdr3_aa: ATSAGGLTGQETQY

j_call: TRBJ2-1
v_call: TRBV27
cdr3_aa: ASHDGSLRNEQF

j_call: TRBJ2-2
v_call: TRBV19
cdr3_aa: ASSTLAGGELF